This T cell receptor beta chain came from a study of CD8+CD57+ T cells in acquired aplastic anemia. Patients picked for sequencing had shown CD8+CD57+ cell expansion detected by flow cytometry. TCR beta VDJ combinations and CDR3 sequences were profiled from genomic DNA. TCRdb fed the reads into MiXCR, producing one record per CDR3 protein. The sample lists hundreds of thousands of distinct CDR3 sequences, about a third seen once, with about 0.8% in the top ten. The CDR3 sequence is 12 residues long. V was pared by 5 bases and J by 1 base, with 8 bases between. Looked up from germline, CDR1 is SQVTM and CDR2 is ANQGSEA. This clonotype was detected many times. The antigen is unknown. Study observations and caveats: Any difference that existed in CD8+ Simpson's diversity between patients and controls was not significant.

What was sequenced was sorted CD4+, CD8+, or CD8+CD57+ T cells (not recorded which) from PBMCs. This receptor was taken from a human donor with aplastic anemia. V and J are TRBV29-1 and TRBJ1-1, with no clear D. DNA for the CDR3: TGCAGCGTTTCGACGAGGAACACTGAAGCTTTCTTT. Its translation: CSVSTRNTEAFF.